This TCR beta chain was captured by sequencing in a study of T cells after yellow fever vaccination (dated by TCRdb to the late 2010s). The study in broad terms: The SMART-Seq v4 Ultra Low Input RNA kit was used to prepare libraries from fractions with low cell numbers. To track T-cell clones before and after primary and booster YFV17D yellow fever vaccination, bulk TCR alpha and beta repertoires were sequenced longitudinally. Two healthy male donors made up the cohort, one aged 18 to 30 years and the other aged 30 to 40 years. Blood was collected at multiple timepoints before and after primary and secondary immunization, and bulk PBMC replicates and cell subsets were isolated. Points the paper makes about the study in general: Because the study included only two donors, the extent to which the findings can be generalized is limited. Compared with the primary T-cell response, the secondary T-cell response was weaker but faster, peaking on day 5 rather than day 15. A small fraction of clonotypes appeared in both the CD4 and CD8 compartments, likely as a result of convergent recombination. Computational filtering was needed because FACS-sorted repertoires could contain abundant contaminating clonotypes from the bulk population. After the booster, most clones that had expanded after primary vaccination were detected again (approximately 97% of CD4 and around 88% of CD8), suggesting broad maintenance of memory.

According to the germline V gene, CDR1 reads SGHVS and CDR2 reads FNYEAQ. CDR3 length: 14 amino acids, cysteine to phenylalanine. Solely the CDR3 DNA is kept, with 42 bases framed from the first base. Trimming at the junction amounts to 7 bases on V and 4 bases on J, and the germline ends lie 13 bases apart. TCRdb shows the sequencer as Illumina NovaSeq 6000. TCR cDNA was synthesized by 5'RACE template switching, through which a universal primer site and unique molecular identifiers were introduced. Priming of cDNA synthesis was performed from both the TCR alpha and TCR beta constant segments. Two PCR steps were used to amplify libraries, with sample barcodes and sequencing adapters being added in the second step. Sequencing of the libraries was done on either Illumina HiSeq 2500 (2x100 bp) or NovaSeq (2x150 bp). The published analysis was carried out like this. Demultiplexing of reads and collapsing into UMI consensus sequences were performed with MIGEC, and V(D)J alignment was carried out with MiXCR. Vaccine-responding clonotypes were identified with edgeR using replicate PBMC samples, with FDR below 0.01 and a log2 fold change above 5 up to day 15 being required. Each bulk clonotype received a CD4 or CD8 identity based on whether the sequenced CD4 or CD8 repertoire contained that clonotype at higher abundance. TCRdb passed the public sequencing reads through fastp at Q25 and MiXCR, retaining productive beta sequences. Identical CDR3 proteins give one entry, which carries the most common genes and DNA. These V and J calls rely on TCRdb rather than the paper's analysis. Present in this sample are 150,000 or so distinct CDR3 sequences, over 7% of which were seen just once. Around 40% of the sample rests with the top ten.

The treatment or condition label, read with the paper, signifies: live attenuated yellow fever vaccine strain. A standard Ficoll-Paque protocol was used to isolate PBMCs from peripheral blood. Dynabeads CD4 and CD8 positive selection kits were used to isolate the CD4 and CD8 T-cell fractions. TriZol was used to extract RNA from bulk PBMCs, from CD4 and CD8 fractions, and from dextramer-positive and dextramer-negative fractions. On this clonotype: Its target antigen remains unknown. There are no base qualities to consult, and no much larger clone falls within one base.

This TCR derives from a man aged 18 to 29 who received the YFV17D yellow fever vaccine. The starting material was CD8+ T cells sorted from PBMCs, obtained 45 days after the yellow fever booster vaccination. The chain couples TRBV7-6 to TRBJ2-2; the D region possibly corresponds to TRBD2 (6 bases align). The CDR3: CASTPIGGTGELFF. In nucleotides, the sequence is TGTGCCAGCACACCAATCGGGGGCACCGGGGAGCTGTTTTTT.